The next 9 T cell receptor beta chains were all read from a single sample in a study of blood T cell repertoires in COVID-19. The method was immunoSEQ multiplex PCR; TCRdb's version includes in-frame clones alone and lacks a portion of them. The repertoire holds about 70,000 clones, roughly 92% seen once, with 2.5% to 3% in the top ten. Material: peripheral blood. These receptors were obtained from a man aged 50 to 59 with COVID-19, enrolled during active disease.

This chain joins TRBV7-9 and TRBJ2-7; D is perhaps TRBD1 (5 bases). V was trimmed by 6 bases and J by 4 bases, leaving 13 bases between them. CDR1 is SEHNR, CDR2 FQNEAQ, per germline (reference sequence). The CDR3 sequence is 13 residues long. CDR3 loop: CASSHTGSYEQYV. The CDR3 nucleotides are TGTGCCAGCAGTCATACAGGATCTTACGAGCAGTACGTC.

This chain joins TRBV19 and TRBJ1-1, with a possible D match to TRBD1 (6 bases). V lost 10 bases and J 2 bases, leaving 11 bases between the germline ends. Germline CDR1 and CDR2: LNHDA and SQIVND (reference sequence). This CDR3 is built from 12 residues. The DNA of the CDR3 is TGTGCCACCAGACAGGCTAACACTGAAGCTTTCTTT. Translation gives CATRQANTEAFF.

The chain couples TRBV5-4 to TRBJ2-5; 10 bases match TRBD2. Germline-derived CDR1 and CDR2 are SGHNT and YYREEE (reference sequence). V lost 0 bases and J lost 2; bases outside the gene matches: 7. The CDR3 runs to 17 residues. The CDR3 spells CASSLGIAGGGQETQYF. The CDR3 nucleotides read TGTGCCAGCAGCTTGGGTATAGCGGGAGGAGGGCAAGAGACCCAGTACTTC.

The chain employs TRBV7-2 and TRBJ2-3; no definite D call. V dropped 5 bases and J dropped 4 bases, with 10 bases sitting between them. From germline, CDR1 is SGHTA and CDR2 FQGNSA. CDR3 length: 13 amino acids. CDR3 region: CASSIRASDTQYF. CDR3 sequence (DNA): TGTGCCAGCAGCATAAGAGCGTCAGATACGCAGTATTTT.

V and J are TRBV15 and TRBJ2-3; TRBD2 aligns across 12 bases. The CDR3 has 15 amino acids. Germline V gives CDR1 LNHNV, CDR2 YYDKDF (reference sequence). With V trimmed by 5 bases and J by 6 bases, 6 bases remained unmatched. CDR3: CATSYLAGGWDTQYF. CDR3 bases: TGTGCCACCAGCTATCTAGCGGGAGGGTGGGATACGCAGTATTTT.

The V gene is TRBV24-1, the J gene TRBJ2-7; the match to TRBD1 covers 12 bases. Per the germline V gene, CDR1 is KGHDR and CDR2 is SFDVKD. V lost 5 bases to trimming and J lost 4 bases; unmatched junction nucleotides: 8. The CDR3 is made up of 16 amino acids. CDR3 region: CATSVVGTGGWYEQYF. CDR3 bases: TGTGCCACCAGTGTCGTTGGGACAGGGGGCTGGTACGAGCAGTACTTC.

V is TRBV6-5 and J is TRBJ2-7, with 9 bases matching TRBD2. The length of the CDR3 is 14 residues. V shed 0 bases, J shed 6 bases, and the junction held 3 bases outside the gene matches. Germline V CDR1 and CDR2: MNHEY, SVGAGI. The CDR3 spells CASSYSREGREQYF. The CDR3, as DNA: TGTGCCAGCAGTTACTCGCGGGAGGGCCGCGAGCAGTACTTC.

The rearrangement joins TRBV24-1 to TRBJ2-2; D is unresolved. Germline loops: CDR1 KGHDR, CDR2 SFDVKD. The CDR3 extends over 15 amino acids. The V end lost 4 bases, the J end lost 3 bases, and 11 bases lay between the germline ends. In DNA, the CDR3 is TGTGCCACCAGTGACCCCCGTACATACACCGGGGAGCTGTTTTTT. It yields the protein CATSDPRTYTGELFF.

This clone turned up a few times. The chain is built from TRBV27 and TRBJ2-7; 8 nucleotides line up with TRBD2. The V and J ends lost 8 bases and 9 bases, in that order; junction bases with no gene match: 6. The length of the CDR3 is 11 residues. Germline CDR1 and CDR2: MNHEY and SMNVEV (reference sequence). CDR3 loop: CASGKLAAQYV. The CDR3 bases are TGTGCCAGCGGGAAACTAGCGGCGCAGTACGTC.